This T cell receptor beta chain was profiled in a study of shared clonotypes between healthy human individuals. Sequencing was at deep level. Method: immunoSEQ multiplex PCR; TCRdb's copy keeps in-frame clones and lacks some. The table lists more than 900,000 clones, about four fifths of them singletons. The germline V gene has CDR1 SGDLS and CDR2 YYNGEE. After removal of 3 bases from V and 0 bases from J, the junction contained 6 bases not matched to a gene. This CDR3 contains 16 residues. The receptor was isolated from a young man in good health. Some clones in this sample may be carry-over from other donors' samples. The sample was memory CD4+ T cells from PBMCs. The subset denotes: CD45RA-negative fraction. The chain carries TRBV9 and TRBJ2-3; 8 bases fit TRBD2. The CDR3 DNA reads TGTGCCAGCAGCGAAGCGACTAGCGCTAGCACAGATACGCAGTATTTT. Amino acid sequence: CASSEATSASTDTQYF.